The TCR beta chain described here comes from a study of cytomegalovirus exposure and HLA in healthy donors. Turning to this clone: Its antigen is unknown.

Libraries were prepared by immunoSEQ multiplex PCR; TCRdb keeps only in-frame clonotypes and omits some of them. The table records 55,000 to 75,000 clones, 90% to 97% of them present only once. Study-wide results and limits: A few chains linked to CMV were shown in vitro to be specific for CMV antigens. TCR beta chains numbering under 200 were designated cytomegalovirus-associated. First-cohort TCR clusters were later found to tend to co-occur in the roughly 110 validation repertoires.

Among the roughly 120 subjects of the validation cohort, separate from the roughly 650-subject first cohort, were the donors. There are 14 residues in the CDR3. The J segment lost 9 bases and the V segment lost 8 bases, leaving 10 bases of the junction unmatched. CDR1 and CDR2 from the germline V gene are SGHTA and FQGTGA. Sequencing was performed on PBMCs. The genes are TRBV7-3 and TRBJ2-1; TRBD2 matches at 10 bases. The sequence was collected from a woman aged 18-29 years in good health and CMV-seronegative. CDR3 region: CASGKSGRASEQFF. The CDR3 nucleotides are TGTGCCAGCGGGAAAAGCGGGAGGGCCTCTGAGCAGTTCTTC.